This TCR beta chain stems from a study of blood T cell repertoires in COVID-19. Study details: Sources were T cells, B-cell-depleted T cells, or PBMCs; the material itself was cDNA or gDNA.

As processed by the authors: The assay estimated nucleated cells by amplifying reference gene primers. Sequencing was performed with immunoSEQ multiplex PCR; in TCRdb, only in-frame clones are kept and a portion is missing. The V and J calls and clone size come from that table; D and trimming were worked out from the DNA. The data hold approximately 53,000 clones, with approximately 90% observed a single time. The CDR3 is made up of 15 amino acids. V shed 1 base and J 1 base; nucleotides not matched to a gene: 2. CDR1 is MGHRA and CDR2 is YSYEKL in the germline V gene. This clone was counted once. The J gene is TRBJ2-3, the V gene TRBV4-1, with 7 bases fitting TRBD1. This clonotype originated in a woman aged 80 or older with acute or convalescent COVID-19. Source material: peripheral blood. The CDR3 DNA reads TGCGCCAGCAGCCAAGTTGGGACAGGCACAGATACGCAGTATTTT. Translation: CASSQVGTGTDTQYF.